The present entry profiles one T cell receptor beta chain with its context. The authors' processing: For nucleated cells, counts were estimated from reference gene primer amplification. This table comes from immunoSEQ multiplex PCR, and its TCRdb copy is limited to in-frame clones, with some not included. The V and J calls and clone size are taken from that table; D and trimming were inferred from the DNA. The data show around 130,000 clones, less than 90% seen once. The record originates from a study of blood T cell repertoires in COVID-19. Across the whole study: Whether acute or convalescent, the COVID-19 samples came from the United States, Italy and Spain. PBMCs, B-cell-depleted T cells, or T cells were the source of the cDNA or gDNA that made up the material.

What was sequenced was peripheral blood. The TCR originated in a man aged 55 to 70 with acute or convalescent COVID-19.

The CDR3 nucleotides are TGTGCCAGCAGCGCCTTAGACAGGGTCCCTGGCTACACCTTC. Its protein is CASSALDRVPGYTF. The genes are TRBV9 and TRBJ1-2; 7 nucleotides agree with TRBD1. Per the germline V gene, CDR1 is SGDLS and CDR2 is YYNGEE. The V and J ends lost 3 bases and 7 bases, in that order; junction bases with no gene match: 9. This CDR3 contains 14 residues. The complete variable domain, with remaining parts taken from reference TRBV9 and TRBJ1-2, reads DSGVTQTPKHLITATGQRVTLRCSPRSGDLSVYWYQQSLDQGLQFLIQYYNGEERAKGNILERFSAQQFPDLHSELNLSSLELGDSALYFCASSALDRVPGYTFGSGTRLTVV.